This entry is about one T cell receptor (beta chain). Its target is unknown. Recent vaccinations or acute infections were absent in the healthy HIV-negative adult donors. The data originate from a study of shared clonotypes between healthy human individuals. Study overall: CD4 naive and memory got three plates each, CD8 naive two, CD8 memory one.

Using immunoSEQ multiplex PCR, the repertoire was profiled, and TCRdb retains in-frame clones only, with some absent. The table records over a million clones, about 80% of them present only once. The CDR3 contains 14 residues. The V gene's germline CDR1 is MDHEN and CDR2 SYDVKM. Trimming shortened V by 3 bases and J by 2 bases, and 9 bases separated the two germline ends. Study outcomes and limitations: Donors were few, which limited the genetic and exposure-history diversity represented.

The chain employs TRBV28 and TRBJ2-3, with D possibly matching TRBD1 (5 bases). The source of this sequence is a man between 18 and 29 years old in good health. Some clones in this sample may be carry-over from other donors' samples. The sample was memory CD4+ T cells from PBMCs. Subset meaning: CD45RA-negative fraction. The CDR3 region has the DNA TGTGCCAGCAGTTTTTTAGGGGACACAGATACGCAGTATTTT. Amino acids: CASSFLGDTDTQYF.